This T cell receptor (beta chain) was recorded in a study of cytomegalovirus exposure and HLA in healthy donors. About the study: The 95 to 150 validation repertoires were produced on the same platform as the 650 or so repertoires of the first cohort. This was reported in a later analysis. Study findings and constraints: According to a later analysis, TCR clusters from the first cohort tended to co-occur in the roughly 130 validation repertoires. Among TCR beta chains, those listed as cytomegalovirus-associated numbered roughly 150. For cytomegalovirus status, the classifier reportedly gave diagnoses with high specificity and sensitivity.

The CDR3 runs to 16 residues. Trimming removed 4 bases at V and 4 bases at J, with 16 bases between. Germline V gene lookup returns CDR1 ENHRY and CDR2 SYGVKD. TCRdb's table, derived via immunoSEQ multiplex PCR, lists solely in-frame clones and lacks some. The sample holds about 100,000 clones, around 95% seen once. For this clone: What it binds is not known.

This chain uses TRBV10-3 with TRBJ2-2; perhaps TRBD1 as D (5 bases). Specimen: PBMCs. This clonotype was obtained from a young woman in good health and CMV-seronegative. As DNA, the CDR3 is TGTGCCATCAGTGCCGACAGTAACGCCGTCACCGGGGAGCTGTTTTTT. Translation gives CAISADSNAVTGELFF.